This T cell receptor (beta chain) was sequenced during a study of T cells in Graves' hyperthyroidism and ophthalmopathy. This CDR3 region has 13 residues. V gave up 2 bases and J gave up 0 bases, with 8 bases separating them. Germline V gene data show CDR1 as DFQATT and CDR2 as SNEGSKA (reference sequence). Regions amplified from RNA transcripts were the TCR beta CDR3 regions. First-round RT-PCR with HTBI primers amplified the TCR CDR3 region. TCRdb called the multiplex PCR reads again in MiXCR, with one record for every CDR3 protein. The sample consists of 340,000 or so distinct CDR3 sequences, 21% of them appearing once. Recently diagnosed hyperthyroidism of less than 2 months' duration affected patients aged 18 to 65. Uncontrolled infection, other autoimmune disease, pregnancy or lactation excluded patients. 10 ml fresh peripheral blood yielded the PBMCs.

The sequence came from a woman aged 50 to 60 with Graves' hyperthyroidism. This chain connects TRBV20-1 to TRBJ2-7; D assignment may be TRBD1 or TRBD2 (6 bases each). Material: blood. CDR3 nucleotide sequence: TGCAGTGCTAGACGGGGGCCCTCCTACGAGCAGTACTTC. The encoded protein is CSARRGPSYEQYF.